This T cell receptor beta chain comes out of a study of blood T cell repertoires in COVID-19. In the study overall: Samples came from the United States, Italy and Spain, spanning acute and convalescent COVID-19. Nucleic acid was either cDNA or gDNA, and it came from T cells, B-cell-depleted T cells, or PBMCs.

Generated by immunoSEQ multiplex PCR, the TCRdb table keeps only in-frame clones and is missing some. The sample yields 370,000 or so clones, approximately 87% seen once. Across fewer than 25 US areas, participants ranged in age from about 18 to 90 years. Sequenced material: PBMCs or T cells enriched from blood (not recorded which). The TCR originated in a man in his thirties or forties who had recovered from COVID-19.

This CDR3 reads CASSVGTSSSPLHF. As DNA, the CDR3 is TGTGCCAGCAGCGTAGGGACATCAAGTTCACCCCTCCACTTT. The chain links TRBV5-4 to TRBJ1-6; the D gene is possibly TRBD1 (6 bases). CDR1 and CDR2 from the germline V gene are SGHNT and YYREEE (reference sequence). The V gene lost 4 bases and the J gene lost 9 bases, with 14 bases spanning the gap. The CDR3 loop spans 14 amino acids.